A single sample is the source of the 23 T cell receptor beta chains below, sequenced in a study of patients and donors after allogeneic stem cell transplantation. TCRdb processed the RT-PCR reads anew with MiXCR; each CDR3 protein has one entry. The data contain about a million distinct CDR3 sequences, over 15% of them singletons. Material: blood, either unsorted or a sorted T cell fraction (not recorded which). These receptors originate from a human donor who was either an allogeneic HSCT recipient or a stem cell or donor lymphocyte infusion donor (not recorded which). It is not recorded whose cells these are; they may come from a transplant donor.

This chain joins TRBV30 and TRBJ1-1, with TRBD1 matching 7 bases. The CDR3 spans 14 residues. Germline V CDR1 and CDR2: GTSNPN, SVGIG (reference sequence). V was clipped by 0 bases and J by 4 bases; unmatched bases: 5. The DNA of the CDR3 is TGTGCCTGGAGTGTACAAGGGGGCTTCACTGAAGCTTTCTTT. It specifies CAWSVQGGFTEAFF.

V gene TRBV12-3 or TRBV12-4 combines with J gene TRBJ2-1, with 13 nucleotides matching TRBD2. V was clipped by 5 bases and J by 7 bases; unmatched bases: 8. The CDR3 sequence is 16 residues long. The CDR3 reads CASSHLPGLAGNEQFF. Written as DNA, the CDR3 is TGTGCCAGCAGTCACCTACCGGGACTAGCGGGGAATGAGCAGTTCTTC.

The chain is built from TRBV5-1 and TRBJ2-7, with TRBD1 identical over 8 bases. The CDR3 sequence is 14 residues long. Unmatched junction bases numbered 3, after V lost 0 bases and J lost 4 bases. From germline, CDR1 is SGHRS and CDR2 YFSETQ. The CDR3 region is CASSLGDRRYEQYF. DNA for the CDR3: TGCGCCAGCAGCTTGGGGGACAGGCGTTACGAGCAGTACTTC.

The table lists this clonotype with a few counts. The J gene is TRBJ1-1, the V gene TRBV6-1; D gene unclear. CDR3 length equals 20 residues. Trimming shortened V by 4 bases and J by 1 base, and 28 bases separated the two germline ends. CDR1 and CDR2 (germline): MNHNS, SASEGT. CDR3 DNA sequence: TGTGCCAGCAGTGGGAAAAGGGAGGCAGGCCATCCGTCTTCGAACACTGAAGCTTTCTTT. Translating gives CASSGKREAGHPSSNTEAFF.

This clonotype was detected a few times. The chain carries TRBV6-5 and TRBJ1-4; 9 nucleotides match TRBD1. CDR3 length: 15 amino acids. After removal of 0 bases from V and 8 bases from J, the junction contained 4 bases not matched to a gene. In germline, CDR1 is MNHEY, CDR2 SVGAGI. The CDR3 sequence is CASSYSTGGREKLFF. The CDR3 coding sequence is TGTGCCAGCAGTTACTCGACAGGGGGACGGGAAAAACTGTTTTTT.

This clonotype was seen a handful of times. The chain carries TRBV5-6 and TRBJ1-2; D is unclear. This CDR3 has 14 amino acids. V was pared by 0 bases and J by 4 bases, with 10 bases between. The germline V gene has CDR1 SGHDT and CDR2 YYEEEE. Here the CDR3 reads CASSLGRHVYGYTF. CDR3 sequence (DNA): TGTGCCAGCAGCTTGGGGCGACATGTCTATGGCTACACCTTC. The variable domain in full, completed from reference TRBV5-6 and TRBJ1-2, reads DAGVTQSPTHLIKTRGQQVTLRCSPKSGHDTVSWYQQALGQGPQFIFQYYEEEERQRGNFPDRFSGHQFPNYSSELNVNALLLGDSALYLCASSLGRHVYGYTFGSGTRLTVV.

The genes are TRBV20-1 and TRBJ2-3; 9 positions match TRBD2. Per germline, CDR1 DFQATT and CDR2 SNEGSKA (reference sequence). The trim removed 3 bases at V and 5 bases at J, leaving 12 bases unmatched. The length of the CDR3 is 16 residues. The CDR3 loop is CSARGWREGRVDTQYF. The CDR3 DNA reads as TGCAGTGCTAGGGGCTGGCGGGAGGGCCGGGTAGATACGCAGTATTTT.

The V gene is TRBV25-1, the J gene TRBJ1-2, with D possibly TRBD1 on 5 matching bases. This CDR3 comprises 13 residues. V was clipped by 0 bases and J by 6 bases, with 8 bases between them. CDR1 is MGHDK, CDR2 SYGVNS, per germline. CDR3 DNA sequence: TGTGCCAGCAGTGAATACGGGGCCAATGGCTACACCTTC. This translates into CASSEYGANGYTF.

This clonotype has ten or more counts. The DNA for the CDR3 is TGTGCCAGCAGCCCCTCAGGGGCCAATGAGCAGTTCTTC. This gives the protein CASSPSGANEQFF. The rearrangement links TRBV11-1 to TRBJ2-1; D may be TRBD1 (6 bases). Trimming took 5 bases from V and 6 from J, leaving 11 bases between them. Germline V gene sequence: CDR1 SGHAT, CDR2 FQDESV (reference sequence). The CDR3 runs 13 residues. Looking up the rest from reference TRBV11-1 and TRBJ2-1 gives the full variable domain: EAEVAQSPRYKITEKSQAVAFWCDPISGHATLYWYRQILGQGPELLVQFQDESVVDDSQLPKDRFSAERLKGVDSTLKIQPAELGDSAMYLCASSPSGANEQFFGPGTRLTVL.

The CDR3 nucleotides read TGCAGCGTTGCATACGGGATTAATGAAAAACTGTTTTTT. This encodes CSVAYGINEKLFF. The chain uses TRBV29-1 and TRBJ1-4; D not certain. Germline CDR1 reads SQVTM; CDR2 reads ANQGSEA. The CDR3 has 13 amino acids. Trimming cost V 4 bases and J 4 bases, with 10 bases left between them.

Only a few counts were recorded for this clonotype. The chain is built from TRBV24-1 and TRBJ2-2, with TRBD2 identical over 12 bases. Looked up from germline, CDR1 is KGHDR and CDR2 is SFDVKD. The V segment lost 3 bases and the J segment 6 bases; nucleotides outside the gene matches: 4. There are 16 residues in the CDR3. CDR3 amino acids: CATSDARLAGAGELFF. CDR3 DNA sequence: TGTGCCACCAGTGATGCGCGACTAGCGGGAGCCGGGGAGCTGTTTTTT.

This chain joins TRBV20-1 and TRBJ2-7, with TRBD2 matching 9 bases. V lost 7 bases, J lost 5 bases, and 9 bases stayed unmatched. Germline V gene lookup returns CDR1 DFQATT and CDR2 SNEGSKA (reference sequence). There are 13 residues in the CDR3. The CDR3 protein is CSGVREGLDEQYF. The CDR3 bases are TGCAGTGGGGTGCGGGAGGGACTTGACGAGCAGTACTTC.

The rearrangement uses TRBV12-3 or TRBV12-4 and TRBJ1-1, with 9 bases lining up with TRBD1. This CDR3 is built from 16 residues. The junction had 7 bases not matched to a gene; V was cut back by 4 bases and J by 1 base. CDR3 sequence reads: CASSSGTGWKNTEAFF. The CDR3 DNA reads TGTGCCAGCAGTTCGGGGACAGGGTGGAAGAACACTGAAGCTTTCTTT.

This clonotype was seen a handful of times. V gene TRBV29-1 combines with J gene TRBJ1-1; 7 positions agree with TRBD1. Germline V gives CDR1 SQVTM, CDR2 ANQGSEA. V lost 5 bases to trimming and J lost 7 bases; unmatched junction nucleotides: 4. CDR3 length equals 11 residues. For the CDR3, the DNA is TGCAGCGTTATAAGACAGGGTGAAGCTTTCTTT. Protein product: CSVIRQGEAFF.

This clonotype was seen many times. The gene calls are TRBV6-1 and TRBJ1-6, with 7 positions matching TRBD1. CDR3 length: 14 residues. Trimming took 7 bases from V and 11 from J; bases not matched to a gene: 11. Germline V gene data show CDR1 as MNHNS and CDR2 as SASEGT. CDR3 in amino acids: CASTRRQGTAPLHF. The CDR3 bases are TGTGCCAGCACGCGGCGACAGGGCACCGCACCCCTCCACTTT.

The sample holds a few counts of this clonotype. The CDR3 DNA reads TGTGCCAGCAGTTACGCAAGGGGACCTCAGCATTTT. Translation: CASSYARGPQHF. J is TRBJ1-5 and V is TRBV6-2 or TRBV6-3, with D perhaps matching TRBD1 (5 bases). Germline V lookup: CDR1 MNHEY, CDR2 SVGEGT. V was shortened by 2 bases and J by 13 bases, with 12 bases between the two germline ends. This CDR3 comprises 12 residues.

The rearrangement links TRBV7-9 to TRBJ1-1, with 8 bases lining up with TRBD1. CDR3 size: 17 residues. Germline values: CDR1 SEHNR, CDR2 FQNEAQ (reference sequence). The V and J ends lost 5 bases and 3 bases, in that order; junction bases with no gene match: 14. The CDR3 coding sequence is TGTGCCAGCAGCCCCCTAGTGAGGACAGGGTCGGACACTGAAGCTTTCTTT. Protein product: CASSPLVRTGSDTEAFF. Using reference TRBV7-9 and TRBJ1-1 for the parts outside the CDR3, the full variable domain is DTGVSQNPRHKITKRGQNVTFRCDPISEHNRLYWYRQTLGQGPEFLTYFQNEAQLEKSRLLSDRFSAERPKGSFSTLEIQRTEQGDSAMYLCASSPLVRTGSDTEAFFGQGTRLTVV.

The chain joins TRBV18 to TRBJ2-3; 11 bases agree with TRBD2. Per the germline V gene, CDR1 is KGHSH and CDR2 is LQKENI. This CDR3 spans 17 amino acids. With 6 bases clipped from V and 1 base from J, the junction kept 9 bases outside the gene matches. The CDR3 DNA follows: TGTGCCAGCTCGGACACGGGACTAGCGGCTGGCACAGATACGCAGTATTTT. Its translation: CASSDTGLAAGTDTQYF.

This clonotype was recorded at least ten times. CDR3 region: CASRPEGRETQYF. The CDR3 DNA is TGTGCCAGCAGACCGGAGGGGCGGGAGACCCAGTACTTC. The rearrangement links TRBV12-3 or TRBV12-4 to TRBJ2-5; D is perhaps TRBD2 (6 bases). This CDR3 contains 13 residues. V lost 6 bases and J lost 5, with 13 bases in between.

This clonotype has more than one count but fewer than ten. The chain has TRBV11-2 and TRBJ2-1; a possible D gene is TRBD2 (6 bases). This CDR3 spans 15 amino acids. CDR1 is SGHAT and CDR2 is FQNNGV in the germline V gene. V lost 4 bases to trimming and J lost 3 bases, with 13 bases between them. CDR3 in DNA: TGTGCCAGCAGCTCACGGACTACAAACTACAATGAGCAGTTCTTC. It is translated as CASSSRTTNYNEQFF.

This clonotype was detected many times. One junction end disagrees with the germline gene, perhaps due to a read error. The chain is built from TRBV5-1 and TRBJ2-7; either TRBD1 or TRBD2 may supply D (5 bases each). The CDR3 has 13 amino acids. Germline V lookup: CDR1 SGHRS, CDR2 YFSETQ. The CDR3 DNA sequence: TGTGCCAGCAGCCACGGGACCTCCTACGAGCAGTACTTC. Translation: CASSHGTSYEQYF.

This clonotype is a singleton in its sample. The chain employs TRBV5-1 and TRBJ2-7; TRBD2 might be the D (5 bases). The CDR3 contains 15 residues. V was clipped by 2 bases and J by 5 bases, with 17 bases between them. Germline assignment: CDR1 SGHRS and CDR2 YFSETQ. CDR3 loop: CASSFSRGNKDEQYF. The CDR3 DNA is TGCGCCAGCAGCTTTTCACGGGGAAATAAAGACGAGCAGTACTTC. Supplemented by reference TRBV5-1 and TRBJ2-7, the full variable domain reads KAGVTQTPRYLIKTRGQQVTLSCSPISGHRSVSWYQQTPGQGLQFLFEYFSETQRNKGNFPGRFSGRQFSNSRSEMNVSTLELGDSALYLCASSFSRGNKDEQYFGPGTRLTVT.

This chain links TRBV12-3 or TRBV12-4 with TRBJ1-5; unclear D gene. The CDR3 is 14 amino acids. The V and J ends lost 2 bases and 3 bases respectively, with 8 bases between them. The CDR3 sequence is CASSLLRHNQPQHF. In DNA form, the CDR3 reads TGTGCCAGCAGTTTACTACGACACAATCAGCCCCAGCATTTT.